Shown below are 16 T cell receptor beta chains from a single sample sequenced in a study of blood T cell repertoires in COVID-19 (TCRdb year 2020). Library construction relied on the immunoSEQ multiplex PCR assay. TCRdb re-hosts the immuneACCESS table, in-frame sequences only. Its copies lack some clones; in the studies checked, an unresolved V gene accounts for under half of them, and the cause for the rest is not known. This sample holds about 200,000 clones; approximately 92% were observed only once. The top ten constitute nearly 0.55% of the sample. The sample comprised peripheral blood. All receptors come from a man between 45 and 60 years old with acute or convalescent COVID-19.

This clone turned up a few times. Distinct nucleotide sequences in the sample also encode this CDR3. The chain has TRBV19 and TRBJ1-5; possible D gene TRBD1, 6 bases. Germline CDR1 LNHDA, CDR2 SQIVND (reference sequence). The CDR3 has 15 amino acids. Trimming pared 1 base from V and 2 bases from J, leaving 9 bases between. The CDR3 DNA reads as TGTGCCAGTAGTATAGGAGGGGGGGGCAATCAGCCCCAGCATTTT. It encodes CASSIGGGGNQPQHF.

The chain has TRBV19 and TRBJ1-1; no clear D gene. The V end was cut by 6 bases, the J end by 0 bases, with 8 bases between. Germline V gene lookup returns CDR1 LNHDA and CDR2 SQIVND (reference sequence). CDR3 size: 13 residues. The CDR3 here is CASSPYMNTEAFF. Written as DNA, the CDR3 is TGTGCCAGTAGCCCATACATGAACACTGAAGCTTTCTTT.

The chain is built from TRBV28 and TRBJ2-5; 7 bases are shared with TRBD2. Germline CDR1 reads MDHEN; CDR2 reads SYDVKM. After removal of 7 bases from V and 7 bases from J, the junction contained 6 bases not matched to a gene. The CDR3 loop spans 12 amino acids. CDR3 loop: CASMGTTVTQYF. The CDR3 DNA reads TGTGCCAGCATGGGGACTACGGTGACCCAGTACTTC.

Only a few counts were recorded for this clone. This chain joins TRBV4-2 and TRBJ1-2; 12 positions match TRBD1. Trimming took 5 bases from V and 6 from J; bases not matched to a gene: 10. CDR1 and CDR2 from the germline V gene are LGHNA and YNFKEQ. This CDR3 is 16 amino acids long. The CDR3 sequence is CASSSPGTGGVDGYTF. In nucleotides, the CDR3 is TGTGCCAGCAGCTCTCCTGGGACAGGGGGCGTTGATGGCTACACCTTC.

The J gene is TRBJ1-3, the V gene TRBV6-6, with a tentative D call TRBD1 (6 bases). In germline, CDR1 is MNHNY, CDR2 SVGAGI (reference sequence). CDR3 length equals 13 residues. V was clipped by 10 bases and J by 1 base, with 11 bases between them. CDR3 residues: CATAQGSGNTIYF. In DNA, the CDR3 is TGTGCCACCGCCCAGGGGTCTGGAAACACCATATATTTT.

The rearrangement links TRBV28 to TRBJ1-6; maybe TRBD1 (6 bases). CDR1 MDHEN and CDR2 SYDVKM come from the germline V gene. V was clipped by 7 bases and J by 9 bases, with 25 bases between them. The CDR3 extends over 17 amino acids. The CDR3 bases are TGTGCCAGCACAAACCTCCGACAGGTGGGGATGATTTCACCCCTCCACTTT. This codes for CASTNLRQVGMISPLHF.

The rearrangement links TRBV24-1 to TRBJ1-5; TRBD1 might be the D (5 bases). Per the germline V gene, CDR1 is KGHDR and CDR2 is SFDVKD. CDR3 length equals 14 residues. Deletions cut 5 bases from V and 1 base from J, with 8 bases between. CDR3 nucleotides: TGTGCCACCAGTGTTGGGGCGAGCAATCAGCCCCAGCATTTT. Translated: CATSVGASNQPQHF.

The chain recombines TRBV18 with TRBJ2-5; D gene ambiguous. The CDR3 loop spans 13 amino acids. Germline CDR1 and CDR2: KGHSH and LQKENI. Trimming took off 6 bases at V and 1 base at J, with 9 bases between the two ends. The CDR3 is CASSGLAQETQYF. The CDR3 DNA is TGTGCCAGCTCTGGGTTAGCCCAAGAGACCCAGTACTTC. Based on the CDR3 plus reference TRBV18 and TRBJ2-5, the full variable domain is NAGVMQNPRHLVRRRGQEARLRCSPMKGHSHVYWYRQLPEEGLKFMVYLQKENIIDESGMPKERFSAEFPKEGPSILRIQQVVRGDSAAYFCASSGLAQETQYFGPGTRLLVL.

V usage is TRBV7-2 and J usage is TRBJ2-1; 7 nucleotides match TRBD1. The CDR3 loop spans 14 amino acids. Trimming cost V 1 base and J 8 bases; bases outside gene matches: 5. Germline V lookup: CDR1 SGHTA, CDR2 FQGNSA. The CDR3 nucleotides read TGTGCCAGCAGCTTAGTCGACAGGGTGGATGAGCAGTTCTTC. Translated: CASSLVDRVDEQFF.

This clone was counted a few times. The chain is built from TRBV11-2 and TRBJ2-2; the D is unclear. Germline loops: CDR1 SGHAT, CDR2 FQNNGV. The CDR3 consists of 15 residues. V was shortened by 0 bases and J by 1 base, with 6 bases between the two germline ends. CDR3 amino acids: CASSLEPGNTGELFF. CDR3 sequence (DNA): TGTGCCAGCAGCTTAGAGCCGGGGAACACCGGGGAGCTGTTTTTT. The full variable domain, in which reference TRBV11-2 and TRBJ2-2 provide the parts outside the CDR3, is EAGVAQSPRYKIIEKRQSVAFWCNPISGHATLYWYQQILGQGPKLLIQFQNNGVVDDSQLPKDRFSAERLKGVDSTLKIQPAKLEDSAVYLCASSLEPGNTGELFFGEGSRLTVL.

The chain carries TRBV15 and TRBJ1-6, with 9 bases that match TRBD1. The length of the CDR3 is 18 residues. Germline-derived CDR1 and CDR2 are LNHNV and YYDKDF (reference sequence). J lost 4 bases, V lost 0 bases, and 7 bases had no gene match. The CDR3 DNA reads as TGTGCCACCAGCAGAGATCATAGGACAGGGGCTTATAATTCACCCCTCCACTTT. It translates to CATSRDHRTGAYNSPLHF.

This clone turned up a few times. The chain combines TRBV2 with TRBJ2-1; D uncertain. Germline V CDR1 and CDR2: SNHLY, FYNNEI. The ends were cut back, 2 bases at V and 7 bases at J, with 12 bases in the middle. The CDR3 has 14 residues. The CDR3 loop is CASSESLERNEQFF. CDR3 sequence (DNA): TGTGCCAGCAGTGAAAGCCTAGAGAGGAATGAGCAGTTCTTC.

This clone was seen a single time. This rearrangement joins TRBV28 to TRBJ2-3; 10 bases fit TRBD2. CDR1 and CDR2 from the germline V gene are MDHEN and SYDVKM. This CDR3 is built from 16 residues. J was trimmed by 0 bases and V by 6 bases; bases with no gene match: 6. CDR3 sequence reads: CASSPLSGRSTDTQYF. In DNA, the CDR3 is TGTGCCAGCAGCCCTCTTAGCGGGAGGAGCACAGATACGCAGTATTTT.

The chain couples TRBV10-3 to TRBJ2-2, with D perhaps matching TRBD2 (6 bases). This CDR3 is 17 amino acids long. Germline V gene lookup returns CDR1 ENHRY and CDR2 SYGVKD. The germline V and J ends were trimmed by 0 bases and 4 bases, with 15 bases remaining between them. CDR3 protein: CAISESDRAGSTGELFF. The CDR3 nucleotides read TGTGCCATCAGTGAGTCGGATCGGGCGGGATCCACCGGGGAGCTGTTTTTT.

This clone was detected a few times. The chain joins TRBV28 to TRBJ1-1, with D maybe TRBD1 (5 bases). Germline CDR1 reads MDHEN; CDR2 reads SYDVKM. The V and J ends lost 1 base and 7 bases respectively, with 16 bases between them. The CDR3 is 15 residues long. The CDR3 is CASSLSGGTALEAFF. The CDR3 nucleotides read TGTGCCAGCAGTTTATCCGGGGGGACCGCTCTTGAAGCTTTCTTT.

The chain carries TRBV19 and TRBJ1-1, with 8 nucleotides matching TRBD1. This CDR3 is built from 18 residues. Germline V gene lookup returns CDR1 LNHDA and CDR2 SQIVND (reference sequence). V was clipped by 7 bases and J by 0 bases; unmatched bases: 16. CDR3 sequence reads: CASTPSFGQGPMNTEAFF. CDR3 in DNA: TGTGCCAGTACCCCCTCCTTCGGACAGGGACCGATGAACACTGAAGCTTTCTTT.